This TCR beta chain was captured by sequencing in a study of OX40 agonist ivuxolimab in advanced cancers. Study information: Partial responses were achieved by three patients, one with hepatocellular carcinoma and two with cutaneous melanoma.

This CDR3 contains 18 residues. Measured with immunoSEQ multiplex PCR; TCRdb has only the in-frame clones, and not every one. In the table there are fewer than 30,000 clones, under 80% of which are singletons. The chain combines TRBV21-1 with TRBJ1-6. TRBV21-1 is given as a pseudogene. The sequence derives from an adult with an advanced solid tumor such as melanoma, head and neck, liver or kidney cancer. This sample comprised CD4+ or CD8+ T cells sorted from blood, obtained in a trial of the OX40 agonist ivuxolimab. CDR3 loop: CASSNPWIRRGINSPLHF. The CDR3 region has the DNA TGTGCCAGCAGCAACCCCTGGATTAGGAGGGGAATTAATTCACCCCTCCACTTT.